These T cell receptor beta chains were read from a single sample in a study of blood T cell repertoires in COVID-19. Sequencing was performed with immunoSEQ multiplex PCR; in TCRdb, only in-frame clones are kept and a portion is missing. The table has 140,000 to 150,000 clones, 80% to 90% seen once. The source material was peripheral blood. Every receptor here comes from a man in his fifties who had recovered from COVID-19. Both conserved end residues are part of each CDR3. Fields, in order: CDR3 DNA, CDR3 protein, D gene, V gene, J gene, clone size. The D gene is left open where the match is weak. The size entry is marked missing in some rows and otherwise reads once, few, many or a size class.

DNA: TGCGCCAGCAGCTTGGTGGCTAGCGGAATCCAAGAGACCCAGTACTTC
CDR3: CASSLVASGIQETQYF
D: TRBD2
V: TRBV5-1
J: TRBJ2-5
size: -

DNA: TGTGCCAGCAGCTTGCTTAGCAATCAGCCCCAGCATTTT
CDR3: CASSLLSNQPQHF
D: -
V: TRBV5-5
J: TRBJ1-5
size: -

DNA: TGTGCCAGCAGCGTAGGCAGGGTAAGGGACAATGAGCAGTTCTTC
CDR3: CASSVGRVRDNEQFF
D: -
V: TRBV9
J: TRBJ2-1
size: -

DNA: TGTGCCACTAGTCGTACCGGGGAGCTGTTTTTT
CDR3: CATSRTGELFF
D: -
V: TRBV6-5
J: TRBJ2-2
size: -

DNA: TGTGCCAGCGCGGAGATGCAGGGGGCTCTCTATGGCTACACCTTC
CDR3: CASAEMQGALYGYTF
D: TRBD1
V: TRBV6-5
J: TRBJ1-2
size: -

DNA: TGTGCCAGCAGCTTTTCAGGGGCGGTGGAGCAGTACTTC
CDR3: CASSFSGAVEQYF
D: -
V: TRBV5-5
J: TRBJ2-7
size: -

DNA: TGTGCCAGCAGCTCCTCGCCACACTACTCAGGGGCCAATGAAAAACTGTTTTTT
CDR3: CASSSSPHYSGANEKLFF
D: -
V: TRBV7-9
J: TRBJ1-4
size: -

DNA: TGCGCCAGCAGCCAAGATCCGGGTATAGATGGCTACACCTTC
CDR3: CASSQDPGIDGYTF
D: -
V: TRBV4-3
J: TRBJ1-2
size: -

DNA: TGTGCCTGTGAGGGTTTTGGCTACACCTTC
CDR3: CACEGFGYTF
D: -
V: TRBV30
J: TRBJ1-2
size: once

DNA: TGCGCCAGCAGCTTGGCGACAGGGACCTACGAGCAGTACTTC
CDR3: CASSLATGTYEQYF
D: TRBD1
V: TRBV5-1
J: TRBJ2-7
size: once

DNA: TGTGCCAGCAGCCTAACTAGACATGAGCAGTTCTTC
CDR3: CASSLTRHEQFF
D: -
V: TRBV7-2
J: TRBJ2-1
size: once

DNA: TGTGCCAGCAGCCAAGCCGGGACAGGGTTCGGAGCTTTCTTT
CDR3: CASSQAGTGFGAFF
D: TRBD1
V: TRBV5-4
J: TRBJ1-1
size: -

DNA: TGCGCCAGCAGCCAAGGTGGGCGCCGGGGTACCGGGGAGCTGTTTTTT
CDR3: CASSQGGRRGTGELFF
D: -
V: TRBV4-3
J: TRBJ2-2
size: once

DNA: TGTGCCAGCAGCTCGCTACCCAAAGATACGCAGTATTTT
CDR3: CASSSLPKDTQYF
D: -
V: TRBV5-4
J: TRBJ2-3
size: -

DNA: TGTGCCTGGAGTCCGGGACAGGGGGGAGCCTATAATTCACCCCTCCACTTT
CDR3: CAWSPGQGGAYNSPLHF
D: TRBD1
V: TRBV30
J: TRBJ1-6
size: -

DNA: TGTGCCAGCTCACTTGGGCCCAAGGCCGGGGAGCTGTTTTTT
CDR3: CASSLGPKAGELFF
D: -
V: TRBV18
J: TRBJ2-2
size: -

DNA: TGTGCCAGCAGAGCCGGGACAGGGTCTCAGTCCGGGGAGCTGTTTTTT
CDR3: CASRAGTGSQSGELFF
D: TRBD1
V: TRBV7-9
J: TRBJ2-2
size: few